This entry lists 3 T cell receptor beta chains sequenced from one sample in a study of regulatory T cells in long-lasting Graves disease. Arm-PCR of CDR3 regions and iRepertoire HTBI primers were the basis on which TCR beta libraries were built. MiXCR was run by TCRdb on the multiplex PCR reads, yielding one entry per CDR3 protein. Of 350,000 to 450,000 distinct CDR3 sequences in the sample, approximately 16% are singletons; the top ten hold about 7.6%. Time point in this sample: newly diagnosed GD, antithyroid drugs for less than 3 months. From PBMCs, RNA was extracted and then used to make the TCR library. The data were also submitted as part of a second study, on T cells in Graves' hyperthyroidism and ophthalmopathy.

The sample here was peripheral blood mononuclear cells (PBMCs), taken at new diagnosis, from a patient treated with antithyroid drugs. The origin of the receptors is a woman in her forties with Graves disease.

This clonotype was observed a handful of times. The rearrangement links TRBV3-1 to TRBJ2-2; maybe TRBD1 (5 bases). Looked up from germline, CDR1 is LGHDT and CDR2 is YNNKEL (reference sequence). The CDR3 contains 14 residues. V dropped 0 bases and J dropped 4 bases, with 6 bases sitting between them. CDR3 region: CASSQDRVTGELFF. The CDR3 bases are TGTGCCAGCAGCCAAGACAGGGTCACCGGGGAGCTGTTTTTT. Based on the CDR3 plus reference TRBV3-1 and TRBJ2-2, the full variable domain is DTAVSQTPKYLVTQMGNDKSIKCEQNLGHDTMYWYKQDSKKFLKIMFSYNNKELIINETVPNRFSPKSPDKAHLNLHINSLELGDSAVYFCASSQDRVTGELFFGEGSRLTVL.

This clonotype was observed a few times. CDR3 sequence: CASSPSSLQETQYF. The CDR3 DNA reads as TGTGCCAGCAGCCCGTCTAGTCTCCAAGAGACCCAGTACTTC. The J gene is TRBJ2-5, the V gene TRBV7-2; D unresolved. The CDR3 runs 14 residues. The germline V and J ends were trimmed by 5 bases and 1 base, with 11 bases remaining between them. Germline V gives CDR1 SGHTA, CDR2 FQGNSA.

This sequence joins TRBV5-1 and TRBJ2-5, with 14 positions matching TRBD2. The J segment lost 1 base and the V segment lost 0 bases, leaving 2 bases of the junction unmatched. This CDR3 is built from 17 residues. Germline CDR1 is SGHRS and CDR2 is YFSETQ. DNA for the CDR3: TGCGCCAGCAGCTTGGCCGGGACTAGCGGGGGCCAAGAGACCCAGTACTTC. Its protein product is CASSLAGTSGGQETQYF.